Listed below are T cell receptor beta chains from one sample, sequenced in a study of preoperative IRX-2 immunotherapy in early breast cancer. Method: immunoSEQ multiplex PCR; TCRdb's copy keeps in-frame clones and lacks some. The table records just over 25,000 clones, 75% to 90% of them present only once. The source was lymph node tissue, collected after IRX-2 immunotherapy. Receptors were obtained from a human donor with breast cancer. CDR3s include the opening cysteine and the closing phenylalanine or tryptophan. Each record gives: V gene, J gene, CDR3 protein.

>TRBV5-1|TRBJ2-3
CASSLSGGGITDTQYF
>TRBV15|TRBJ1-2
CATGRRAGIDGYTF
>TRBV5-1|TRBJ1-4
CASSGGRENEKLFF
>TRBV18|TRBJ1-5
CASSRDRVGQPQHF
>TRBV19|TRBJ1-1
CASSTLTAMNTEAFF
>TRBV10-2|TRBJ2-1
CASSVVGDEQFF
>TRBV19|TRBJ1-5
CASSNRGPGFNQPQHF
>TRBV6-7|TRBJ1-1
CASREGQLNTEAFF
>TRBV11-3|TRBJ1-4
CASSFSRDRGIVQRKLFF
>TRBV30|TRBJ1-5
CAWSAGDRGSHSNQPQHF
>TRBV12-5|TRBJ1-3
CASARLTGAPGNTIYF
>TRBV29-1|TRBJ1-1
CSVVRALNTEAFF
>TRBV19|TRBJ2-1
CASSMDSYNEQFF
>TRBV7-5|TRBJ2-3
CASTQSGSRSRISDTQYF
>TRBV1|TRBJ2-5
CASSQGRGLETQYF
>TRBV7-2|TRBJ2-3
CASSFRWADTQYF